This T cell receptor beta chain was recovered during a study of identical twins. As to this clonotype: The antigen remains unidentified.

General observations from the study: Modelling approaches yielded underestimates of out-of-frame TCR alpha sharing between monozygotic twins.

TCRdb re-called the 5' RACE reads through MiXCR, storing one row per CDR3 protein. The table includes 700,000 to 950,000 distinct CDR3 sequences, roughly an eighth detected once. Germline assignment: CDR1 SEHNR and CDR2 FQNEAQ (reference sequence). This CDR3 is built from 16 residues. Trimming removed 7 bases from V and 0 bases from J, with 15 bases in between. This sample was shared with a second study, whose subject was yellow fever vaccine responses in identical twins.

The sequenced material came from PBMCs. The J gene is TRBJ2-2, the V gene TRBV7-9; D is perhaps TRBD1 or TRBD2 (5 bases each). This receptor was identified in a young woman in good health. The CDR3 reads CASIWGDRSNTGELFF. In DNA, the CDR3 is TGTGCCAGCATTTGGGGAGACAGATCGAACACCGGGGAGCTGTTTTTT.